This T cell receptor beta chain derives from a study of Tregs in tolerant kidney transplant recipients. Study-level findings and limits: No direct test of biological reproducibility was done here. The most relevant donor-specific Treg TCRbeta repertoire apparently came from expansion with activated donor B cells.

Points on this clone: Its antigen is not identified. The read is 3 residues too short to cover the CDR3 end, so that end is filled in from the germline J gene.

The table came from immunoSEQ multiplex PCR; TCRdb's copy has only in-frame clones and leaves some out. The sample is made up of about 48,000 clones, and the top ten hold 0.85% of it. The CDR3 contains 15 residues. CDR1 is KGHSH and CDR2 is LQKENI in the germline V gene. Trimming pared 6 bases from V and 0 bases from J, leaving 13 bases between. V and J are TRBV18 and TRBJ2-3; D perhaps matches TRBD1 (6 bases). The input for sequencing was CD4+ T cells from blood, taken before the transplant. The TCR was taken from a human donor who received a combined kidney and bone marrow transplant. CDR3 sequence reads: CASSPDRTSTDTQYF. Incomplete CDR3 DNA: TGTGCCAGCTCGCCTGACAGGACAAGCACAGATACG.